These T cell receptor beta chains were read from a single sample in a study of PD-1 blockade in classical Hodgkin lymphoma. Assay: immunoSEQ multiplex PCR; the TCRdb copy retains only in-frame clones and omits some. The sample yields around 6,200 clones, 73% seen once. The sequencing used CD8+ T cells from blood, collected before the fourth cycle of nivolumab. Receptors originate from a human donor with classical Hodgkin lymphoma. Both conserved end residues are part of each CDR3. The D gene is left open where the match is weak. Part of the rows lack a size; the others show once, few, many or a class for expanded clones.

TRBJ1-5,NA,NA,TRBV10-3,TGTGCCTCGCGCTGGGGGAAGAATCAGCCCCAGCATTTT,CASRWGKNQPQHF
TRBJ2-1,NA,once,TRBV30,TGTGCCTGGAGTGCCGTAGGGGCGGGTTTCGGGCAGTTCTTC,CAWSAVGAGFGQFF
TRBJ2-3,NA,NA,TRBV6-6,TGTGCCAGCAGGCCCCCGACAGGTACTGCCGATACGCAGTATTTT,CASRPPTGTADTQYF
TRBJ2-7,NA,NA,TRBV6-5,TGTGCCAGCAGTTACCGCGGGTCCTACGAGCAGTACTTC,CASSYRGSYEQYF
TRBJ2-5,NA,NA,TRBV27,TGTGCCAGCGGCAGAAAAGAGACCCAGTACTTC,CASGRKETQYF
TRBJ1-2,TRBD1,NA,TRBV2,TGTGCCATCTCCCCGTTGGACACAGGGGGTCTAAATGGCTACACCTTC,CAISPLDTGGLNGYTF
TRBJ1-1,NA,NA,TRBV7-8,TGTGCCAGCAGCTTAGGGGAAAGTCTGACTGAAGCTTTCTTT,CASSLGESLTEAFF
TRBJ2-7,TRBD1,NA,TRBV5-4,TGTGCCAGCAGCCTCCTAGGGGACAGGATGACCTACGAGCAGTACTTC,CASSLLGDRMTYEQYF
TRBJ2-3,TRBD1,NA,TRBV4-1,TGCGCCAGCAGCCAAGCACCAAGGGGCAGGGGGCTAGATACGCAGTATTTT,CASSQAPRGRGLDTQYF
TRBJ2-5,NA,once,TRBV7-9,TGTGCCAGCAGCTCACTCGGGGGAGCGATGTGGGATGAGACCCAGTACTTC,CASSSLGGAMWDETQYF
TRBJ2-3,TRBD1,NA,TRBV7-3,TGTGCCAGCAGAGACGGGACAGTCAGCACAGATACGCAGTATTTT,CASRDGTVSTDTQYF
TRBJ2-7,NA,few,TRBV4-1,TGCGCCAGCAGCCAAAGTCAGGCGCTTTCCTACGAGCAGTACTTC,CASSQSQALSYEQYF
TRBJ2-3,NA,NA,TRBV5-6,TGTGCCAGCAGCTTGGCCCCAGCATGGGGCACAGATACGCAGTATTTT,CASSLAPAWGTDTQYF
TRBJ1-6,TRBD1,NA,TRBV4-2,TGTGCCAGCAGCTTAACAGGGGCTAATTCACCCCTCCACTTT,CASSLTGANSPLHF
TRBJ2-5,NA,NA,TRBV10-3,TGTGCCATCGGGGGCGGAGGGGTCCAAGAGACCCAGTACTTC,CAIGGGGVQETQYF
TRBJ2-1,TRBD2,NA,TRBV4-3,TGCGCCAGCAGCCAGATAGCGGGGTCGTCCTACAATGAGCAGTTCTTC,CASSQIAGSSYNEQFF
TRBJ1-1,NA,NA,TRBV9,TGTGCCAGCAGCGTAGCCAGGGGAGGCACTGAAGCTTTCTTT,CASSVARGGTEAFF
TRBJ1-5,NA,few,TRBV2,TGTGCCAGCAATACGGGAAATCAGCCCCAGCATTTT,CASNTGNQPQHF
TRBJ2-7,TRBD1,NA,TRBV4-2,TGTGCCAGCAGCTTATATACCGGGACAGGGGAGTACGAGCAGTACTTC,CASSLYTGTGEYEQYF
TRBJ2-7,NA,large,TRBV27,TGTGCCAGCAGTCAAGTAAGATCGGACGAGCAGTACTTC,CASSQVRSDEQYF
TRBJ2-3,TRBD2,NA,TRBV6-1,TGTGCCAGCAGTGATCTCAGCGGGAGTAGCACAGATACGCAGTATTTT,CASSDLSGSSTDTQYF
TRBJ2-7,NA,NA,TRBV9,TGTGCCAGCAGCGTAGGTGGCGACGAGCAGTACTTC,CASSVGGDEQYF
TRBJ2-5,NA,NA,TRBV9,TGTGCCAGCAGCGCGGGGAACGGGCTGAGGGAGACCCAGTACTTC,CASSAGNGLRETQYF
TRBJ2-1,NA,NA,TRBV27,TGTGCCAGCAGTCTATCAACAGGACTGCTTCACCAGTTCTTC,CASSLSTGLLHQFF
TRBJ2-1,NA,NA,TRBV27,TGTGCCAGCAGTTTATTGGAAGTTTCCTACAATGAGCAGTTCTTC,CASSLLEVSYNEQFF
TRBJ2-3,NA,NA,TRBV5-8,TGTGCCAGCAGTTGGAAGGGTGTAGGCACAGATACGCAGTATTTT,CASSWKGVGTDTQYF
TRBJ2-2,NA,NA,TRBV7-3,TGTGCCAGCAGCTTAATTGTTCTCGGTAACACCGGGGAGCTGTTTTTT,CASSLIVLGNTGELFF
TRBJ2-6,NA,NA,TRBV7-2,TGTGCCAGCCTCTCAGAGCTGTGGGGGCCAACTGGGGCCAACGTCCTGACTTTC,CASLSELWGPTGANVLTF
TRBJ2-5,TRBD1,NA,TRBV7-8,TGTGCCAGCAGCTTAGCGGGACAGGGGGAGGCCCAGTACTTC,CASSLAGQGEAQYF
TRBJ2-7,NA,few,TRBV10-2,TGCGCCAGCAGTGACGGGACATCCTACGAGCAGTACTTC,CASSDGTSYEQYF
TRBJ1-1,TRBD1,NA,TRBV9,TGTGCCAGCAGCGATACAGGGGGACTCATGAACACTGAAGCTTTCTTT,CASSDTGGLMNTEAFF
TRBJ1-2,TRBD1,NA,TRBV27,TGTGCCAGCAGTCCCGTTGGACAGGAATCATCCTATGGCTACACCTTC,CASSPVGQESSYGYTF
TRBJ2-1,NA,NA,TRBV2,TGTGCCAGCACGGGGTGGGCAACCTCCTACAATGAGCAGTTCTTC,CASTGWATSYNEQFF
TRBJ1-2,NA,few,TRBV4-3,TGCGCCAGCAGCCAAAGCCCTTCCCTAGGGGTATCGCAGGGCTACACCTTC,CASSQSPSLGVSQGYTF
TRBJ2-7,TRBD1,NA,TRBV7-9,TGTGCCAGCAGCTTTATAACAGGGGGCCGCTACGAGCAGTACTTC,CASSFITGGRYEQYF
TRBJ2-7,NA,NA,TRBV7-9,TGTGCCAGCGGGGGGGCGGGTTACGAGCAGTACTTC,CASGGAGYEQYF
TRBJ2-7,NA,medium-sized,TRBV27,TGTGCCAGCAGTTTAGGCGCAGGGAGAACCTACGAGCAGTACTTC,CASSLGAGRTYEQYF
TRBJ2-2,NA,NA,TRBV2,TGTGCCAGCAGTGAAGTTCCACTAAACACCGGGGAGCTGTTTTTT,CASSEVPLNTGELFF
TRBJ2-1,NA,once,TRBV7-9,TGTGCCAGCAGCCCCCCGCTGGGGAAAAACTCCTACAATGAGCAGTTCTTC,CASSPPLGKNSYNEQFF
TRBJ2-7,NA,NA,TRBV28,TGTGCCAGCAGTTTACAGGGGTCAGGGAGATACGAGCAGTACTTC,CASSLQGSGRYEQYF
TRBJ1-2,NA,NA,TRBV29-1,TGCAGCGTCTATGGGGTACACGACGAGGCTAACTATGGCTACACCTTC,CSVYGVHDEANYGYTF
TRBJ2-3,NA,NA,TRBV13,TGTGCCAGCAGCTTAGCTAGCACAGATACGCAGTATTTT,CASSLASTDTQYF
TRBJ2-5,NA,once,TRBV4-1,TGCGCCAGCAGCCAATCCGTGCAAGGATTGAAGACCCAGTACTTC,CASSQSVQGLKTQYF
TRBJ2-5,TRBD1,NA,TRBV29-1,TGCAGCGTGGTGGGGACAGGGGGCCAGGAGACCCAGTACTTC,CSVVGTGGQETQYF
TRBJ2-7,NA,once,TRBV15,TGTGCCACCAGCAGAGTCGGAGGGACCAGCTCCTACGAGCAGTACTTC,CATSRVGGTSSYEQYF
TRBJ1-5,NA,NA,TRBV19,TGTGCCAGTAGTATGAACGGAAACAATCAGCCCCAGCATTTT,CASSMNGNNQPQHF
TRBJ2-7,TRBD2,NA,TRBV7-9,TGTGCCAGCAGCTTACTCAGCGGGAGCAACTACGAGCAGTACTTC,CASSLLSGSNYEQYF
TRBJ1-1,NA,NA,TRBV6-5,TGTGCCAGCAGTTACTCGCCCAGGGGAAGTGGGACTGAAGCTTTCTTT,CASSYSPRGSGTEAFF
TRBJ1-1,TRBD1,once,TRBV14,TGTGCCAGCAGCCGATATACGGGACAGGCGAACACTGAAGCTTTCTTT,CASSRYTGQANTEAFF
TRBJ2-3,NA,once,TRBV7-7,TGTGCCAGCAGCCCGACAGTTGGGACAGATACGCAGTATTTT,CASSPTVGTDTQYF
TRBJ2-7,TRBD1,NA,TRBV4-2,TGTGCCAGCAGCCAAGGACAGGGGGCCTACGAGCAGTACTTC,CASSQGQGAYEQYF
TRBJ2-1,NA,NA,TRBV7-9,TGTGCCAGCAGCTTAGTGGTCAGGGGCCCTTTAGGGTACAATGAGCAGTTCTTC,CASSLVVRGPLGYNEQFF
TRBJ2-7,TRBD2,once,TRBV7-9,TGTGCCAGCAGCACGTCTGCGGGAAAGACTAGCGGGGGTACCTACGAGCAGTACTTC,CASSTSAGKTSGGTYEQYF
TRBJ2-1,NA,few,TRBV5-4,TGTGCCAGCAGCTTGGAACAGATCAATGAGCAGTTCTTC,CASSLEQINEQFF
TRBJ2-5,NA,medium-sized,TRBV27,TGTGCCAGCAGTTTAAGTAAGGGGGGAGAGACCCAGTACTTC,CASSLSKGGETQYF